Presented here are 26 T cell receptor beta chains from one specimen sequenced in a study of blood T cell repertoires in COVID-19 (TCRdb year 2020). The method behind the library was the immunoSEQ multiplex PCR assay. TCRdb stores this immuneACCESS table with in-frame sequences only. Part of the clones is absent; in the studies checked, under half of the shortfall reflects unresolved V genes, and no reason is known for the rest. This sample comprises more than 150,000 clones, over 80% of them detected only once. Around 5.2% of the sample lies in the top ten. Specimen: peripheral blood. Every receptor here comes from a woman in her twenties or thirties with acute or convalescent COVID-19.

This rearrangement joins TRBV7-9 to TRBJ1-1; a possible D gene is TRBD1 (5 bases). V lost 4 bases and J lost 0, with 12 bases in between. The CDR3 runs to 15 residues. Germline assignment: CDR1 SEHNR and CDR2 FQNEAQ (reference sequence). CDR3 amino acids: CASSSPTAMNTEAFF. CDR3 in DNA: TGTGCCAGCAGCTCGCCGACAGCGATGAACACTGAAGCTTTCTTT.

The rearrangement joins TRBV6-2 or TRBV6-3 to TRBJ2-3; TRBD1 agrees at 7 bases. This CDR3 region has 14 residues. Germline-derived CDR1 and CDR2 are MNHEY and SVGEGT. J was trimmed by 6 bases and V by 5 bases; bases with no gene match: 8. CDR3 in DNA: TGTGCCAGCAGTCGGACAGGCCCCCCGGATACGCAGTATTTT. Protein: CASSRTGPPDTQYF.

The chain recombines TRBV5-1 with TRBJ2-5; weak D call: TRBD2 (5 bases). Germline values: CDR1 SGHRS, CDR2 YFSETQ. There are 14 residues in the CDR3. V dropped 0 bases and J dropped 5 bases, with 11 bases sitting between them. The CDR3: CASSLEPGLETQYF. The CDR3 DNA is TGCGCCAGCAGCTTGGAGCCGGGGTTGGAGACCCAGTACTTC. The variable domain in full, with the rest retrieved from reference TRBV5-1 and TRBJ2-5, is KAGVTQTPRYLIKTRGQQVTLSCSPISGHRSVSWYQQTPGQGLQFLFEYFSETQRNKGNFPGRFSGRQFSNSRSEMNVSTLELGDSALYLCASSLEPGLETQYFGPGTRLLVL.

CDR3: CASSVAGDRGNFEPFF. In DNA form, the CDR3 reads TGTGCCAGCAGCGTAGCCGGGGACAGGGGCAATTTCGAACCGTTCTTC. The gene calls are TRBV9 and TRBJ2-1, with 10 positions matching TRBD1. Germline CDR1 and CDR2: SGDLS and YYNGEE. The junction had 15 bases not matched to a gene; V was cut back by 0 bases and J by 15 bases. This CDR3 contains 16 residues.

The V call is TRBV30, the J call TRBJ2-7; tentative D call: TRBD1 (5 bases). CDR3 length: 14 amino acids. The V gene's germline CDR1 is GTSNPN and CDR2 SVGIG (reference sequence). V lost 2 bases and J lost 0, with 11 bases in between. The CDR3: CAWSFGRVSYEQYF. CDR3 DNA sequence: TGTGCCTGGAGTTTCGGCAGGGTCTCCTACGAGCAGTACTTC.

This chain links TRBV4-3 with TRBJ1-2, with 8 nucleotides matching TRBD1. V dropped 0 bases and J dropped 7; count of bases not matched to a gene: 13. Germline V CDR1 and CDR2: LGHNA, YSLEER. This CDR3 is 17 amino acids long. The CDR3 protein is CASSQDAAQGVSRGYTF. CDR3 DNA: TGCGCCAGCAGCCAAGACGCTGCACAGGGGGTTTCTCGTGGCTACACCTTC.

The rearrangement joins TRBV11-2 to TRBJ1-4; 8 positions match TRBD1. After removal of 4 bases from V and 8 bases from J, the junction contained 9 bases not matched to a gene. Germline V gene lookup returns CDR1 SGHAT and CDR2 FQNNGV. CDR3 size: 15 residues. The CDR3 is CASSSGQGPWEKLFF. As DNA, the CDR3 is TGTGCCAGCAGCTCAGGACAGGGACCTTGGGAAAAACTGTTTTTT. Full variable domain (rest looked up from reference TRBV11-2 and TRBJ1-4): EAGVAQSPRYKIIEKRQSVAFWCNPISGHATLYWYQQILGQGPKLLIQFQNNGVVDDSQLPKDRFSAERLKGVDSTLKIQPAKLEDSAVYLCASSSGQGPWEKLFFGSGTQLSVL.

Only one count was recorded for this clone. This sequence joins TRBV28 and TRBJ1-1; 11 bases line up with TRBD1. V was pared by 8 bases and J by 0 bases, with 2 bases of the junction left unmatched. CDR3 length equals 14 residues. The V gene's germline CDR1 is MDHEN and CDR2 SYDVKM. DNA for the CDR3: TGTGCCAGCGGACAGGGGGCGGTGAACACTGAAGCTTTCTTT. Amino acid sequence: CASGQGAVNTEAFF.

The genes are TRBV28 and TRBJ1-1; D gene unclear. The V end was cut by 7 bases, the J end by 11 bases, with 14 bases between. This CDR3 spans 11 amino acids. Germline V gives CDR1 MDHEN, CDR2 SYDVKM. Here the CDR3 reads CASTRVGGAFF. CDR3 DNA: TGTGCCAGCACCCGGGTGGGAGGTGCTTTCTTT.

The chain couples TRBV28 to TRBJ2-2; 7 positions agree with TRBD2. This CDR3 spans 17 amino acids. With 3 bases clipped from V and 5 bases from J, the junction kept 12 bases outside the gene matches. CDR1 is MDHEN and CDR2 is SYDVKM in the germline V gene. The CDR3 reads CASSFQGGTRRTGELFF. In DNA form, the CDR3 reads TGTGCCAGCAGTTTCCAGGGAGGGACGAGGAGGACCGGGGAGCTGTTTTTT.

The V and J genes are TRBV25-1 and TRBJ2-3; the D gene is possibly TRBD2 (6 bases). Looked up from germline, CDR1 is MGHDK and CDR2 is SYGVNS. This CDR3 has 14 residues. V lost 4 bases and J lost 2, with 10 bases in between. CDR3 region: CASSGSGYTDTQYF. CDR3 in DNA: TGTGCCAGCAGTGGTAGCGGATACACAGATACGCAGTATTTT. Filled out from reference TRBV25-1 and TRBJ2-3, the complete variable domain reads EADIYQTPRYLVIGTGKKITLECSQTMGHDKMYWYQQDPGMELHLIHYSYGVNSTEKGDLSSESTVSRIRTEHFPLTLESARPSHTSQYLCASSGSGYTDTQYFGPGTRLTVL.

The rearrangement joins TRBV5-5 to TRBJ2-5; 11 bases line up with TRBD2. This CDR3 is built from 15 residues. The junction had 3 bases not matched to a gene; V was cut back by 4 bases and J by 1 base. Germline V gene data show CDR1 as SGHKS and CDR2 as YYEKEE (reference sequence). This CDR3 is CASSISGRVQETQYF. As DNA, the CDR3 is TGTGCCAGCAGCATTAGCGGGAGGGTCCAAGAGACCCAGTACTTC.

This chain links TRBV4-1 with TRBJ2-7, with 7 bases lining up with TRBD2. CDR3 length: 16 amino acids. V lost 1 base, J lost 5 bases, and 11 bases stayed unmatched. The germline gives CDR1 MGHRA, CDR2 YSYEKL. The CDR3 spells CASSQAPRGRGHEQYF. In DNA, the CDR3 is TGCGCCAGCAGCCAAGCCCCCCGGGGGAGGGGACACGAGCAGTACTTC.

This clone has a single count. J is TRBJ1-1 and V is TRBV6-5, with D unclear. The CDR3 has 11 amino acids. V shed 7 bases and J shed 9 bases, with 12 bases lying between them. Germline V gene sequence: CDR1 MNHEY, CDR2 SVGAGI. The CDR3 here is CASTHRAQAFF. In nucleotides, the CDR3 is TGTGCCAGCACCCACAGAGCCCAAGCTTTCTTT.

Here the CDR3 DNA reads TGTGCCAGCAGCCTTTATCAGGTTTCACATGAAAAACTGTTTTTT. Protein sequence: CASSLYQVSHEKLFF. The genes are TRBV27 and TRBJ1-4; no reliable D call. Germline loops: CDR1 MNHEY, CDR2 SMNVEV (reference sequence). The CDR3 contains 15 residues. V shed 6 bases and J shed 6 bases, with 17 bases lying between them.

V gene TRBV20-1 combines with J gene TRBJ1-1; D is unresolved. The germline V gene has CDR1 DFQATT and CDR2 SNEGSKA (reference sequence). V was pared by 5 bases and J by 8 bases, with 9 bases between. CDR3 length: 10 amino acids. CDR3 in DNA: TGCAGTGCTGAGGCCCACGAAGCTTTCTTT. It encodes CSAEAHEAFF.

The rearrangement uses TRBV29-1 and TRBJ1-1; D remains ambiguous. The germline V and J ends were trimmed by 6 bases and 1 base, with 3 bases remaining between them. The CDR3 contains 10 residues. CDR1 and CDR2 from the germline V gene are SQVTM and ANQGSEA. The CDR3 is CSVGNTEAFF. The CDR3 nucleotides read TGCAGCGTCGGGAACACTGAAGCTTTCTTT.

The chain uses TRBV5-1 and TRBJ1-1, with 7 nucleotides matching TRBD1. The V and J ends lost 1 base and 0 bases, in that order; junction bases with no gene match: 6. CDR1 and CDR2 from the germline V gene are SGHRS and YFSETQ. This CDR3 has 16 amino acids. This CDR3 is CASSLTGVGMNTEAFF. In nucleotides, the CDR3 is TGCGCCAGCAGCTTGACAGGGGTGGGGATGAACACTGAAGCTTTCTTT.

This clone has just one count. The chain is built from TRBV10-3 and TRBJ2-7; TRBD1 might be the D (6 bases). Germline CDR1 is ENHRY and CDR2 is SYGVKD. Trimming cost V 10 bases and J 6 bases, with 16 bases left between them. This CDR3 has 12 amino acids. CDR3 DNA sequence: TGTGCCACCGGCGGACTGGGGGCCGAGCAGTACTTC. Its protein is CATGGLGAEQYF.

The V and J genes are TRBV5-1 and TRBJ2-1; tentative D call: TRBD2 (6 bases). The CDR3 spans 12 residues. Germline CDR1 SGHRS, CDR2 YFSETQ. The V gene lost 1 base and the J gene lost 15 bases, with 14 bases spanning the gap. CDR3 nucleotide sequence: TGCGCCAGCAGCTTGACTGGGGGGTTTCGGTTCTTC. The encoded protein is CASSLTGGFRFF.

V gene TRBV21-1 combines with J gene TRBJ1-2; the D call in the table, TRBD1, was not verified against the DNA. TRBV21-1 corresponds to a pseudogene. There are 19 residues in the CDR3. The CDR3 protein is CASSQTGPRDIASNYGYTF. The CDR3 DNA sequence: TGTGCCAGCAGCCAGACAGGTCCCCGGGACATCGCTTCAAACTATGGCTACACCTTC.

A remark on this clone: A junction end diverges from the germline sequence, so it may reflect a read error. The V gene is TRBV7-7, the J gene TRBJ2-7; D gene uncertain. The CDR3 spans 14 residues. Germline values: CDR1 SSHAT, CDR2 FNYEAQ (reference sequence). CDR3 sequence reads: CASSLAGRDGEQYF. CDR3 in DNA: TGTGCTAGCAGCTTAGCCGGTCGAGATGGCGAGCAGTACTTC. Variable domain in full (rest from reference TRBV7-7 and TRBJ2-7): GAGVSQSPRYKVTKRGQDVTLRCDPISSHATLYWYQQALGQGPEFLTYFNYEAQPDKSGLPSDRFSAERPEGSISTLTIQRTEQRDSAMYRCASSLAGRDGEQYFGPGTRLTVT.

The gene calls are TRBV6-5 and TRBJ1-2; a possible D gene is TRBD1 (6 bases). V lost 6 bases and J lost 4, with 15 bases in between. Germline values: CDR1 MNHEY, CDR2 SVGAGI. CDR3 length: 14 amino acids. The CDR3 sequence is CASRTPGQSYGYTF. The CDR3 coding sequence is TGTGCCAGCAGGACCCCAGGACAGAGCTATGGCTACACCTTC.

This chain uses TRBV15 with TRBJ2-7; D perhaps matches TRBD1 (6 bases). This CDR3 region has 15 residues. The germline V gene has CDR1 LNHNV and CDR2 YYDKDF (reference sequence). Trimming left V 2 bases short and J 2 bases short, with 13 bases between. The CDR3 reads CATSRTRQATYEQYF. CDR3 DNA sequence: TGTGCCACCAGCAGAACTCGACAGGCAACCTACGAGCAGTACTTC.

V is TRBV25-1 and J is TRBJ1-6; D unclear. Germline V gene sequence: CDR1 MGHDK, CDR2 SYGVNS. Trimming cost V 1 base and J 2 bases, with 6 bases left between them. The CDR3 sequence is 15 residues long. The CDR3 region is CASSESSTYNSPLHF. CDR3 coding DNA: TGTGCCAGCAGTGAATCCAGTACCTATAATTCACCCCTCCACTTT.

This clone was observed a single time. V usage is TRBV5-1 and J usage is TRBJ2-7; 7 nucleotides line up with TRBD1. Per germline, CDR1 SGHRS and CDR2 YFSETQ. After removal of 2 bases from V and 5 bases from J, the junction contained 16 bases not matched to a gene. The length of the CDR3 is 17 residues. The CDR3 DNA reads as TGCGCCAGCAGCTTTGGCTCACTCCGACAGGGAGAGGACGAGCAGTACTTC. Translation: CASSFGSLRQGEDEQYF.